This T cell receptor (beta chain) was profiled in a study of response to subunit inactivated influenza vaccine. In this sample, this clonotype turned up many times. TCRdb passed the RT-PCR reads through MiXCR, listing each CDR3 protein once. The repertoire includes about 650,000 distinct CDR3 sequences, approximately 15% of them detected once, and approximately 7.6% sits in the top ten. V lost 2 bases, J lost 3 bases, and 13 bases lay in between. Germline V gives CDR1 GTSNPN, CDR2 SVGIG (reference sequence). The CDR3 extends over 15 amino acids. The receptor was isolated from a man in his fifties who received an inactivated influenza vaccine. The chain is built from TRBV30 and TRBJ2-2; perhaps TRBD1 as D (7 bases). The sample consisted of PBMCs from blood, taken around two weeks before vaccination. CDR3 sequence: CAWSRRDSDTGELFF. DNA for the CDR3: TGTGCCTGGAGTCGGCGGGACAGCGACACCGGGGAGCTGTTTTTT.